This T cell receptor (beta chain) was recorded in a study of blood T cell repertoires in COVID-19. Study in general: Material from acute and convalescent COVID-19 was sourced from the United States, Italy and Spain. PBMCs, B-cell-depleted T cells, or T cells provided the cDNA or gDNA that made up the material.

In the study's own analysis: Estimates of nucleated cell counts were drawn from the amplification of reference gene primers. Sequenced by immunoSEQ multiplex PCR; TCRdb stores in-frame clones only, minus some. The V and J calls and clone size come from that table; D and trimming were worked out from the DNA. The table lists around 71,000 clones, roughly 80% of them singletons. V was clipped by 5 bases and J by 5 bases, with 16 bases between them. The CDR3 totals 14 residues. Germline V gives CDR1 MNHEY, CDR2 SVGEGT. The clonotype comes from an older man with acute or convalescent COVID-19. The rearrangement links TRBV6-2 or TRBV6-3 to TRBJ2-7; perhaps TRBD2 as D (6 bases). Sequenced input: peripheral blood. The CDR3 protein is CASSASGTDHEQYF. The CDR3 coding sequence is TGTGCCAGCAGTGCCTCCGGGACTGACCACGAGCAGTACTTC.